This is a list of T cell receptor beta chains from one sample in a study of OX40 agonist ivuxolimab in advanced cancers. Clones were sequenced by immunoSEQ multiplex PCR, and TCRdb holds only the in-frame ones, with some missing. Among about 92,000 clones listed, about 84% were seen once. The sequences come from CD4+ or CD8+ T cells sorted from blood, collected in a trial of the OX40 agonist ivuxolimab. The receptor set was obtained from an adult with an advanced solid tumor such as melanoma, head and neck, liver or kidney cancer. Each CDR3 is given with its conserved first and last residue. D genes are given only for firm matches. Clone size is stated in some rows and not others, as once, few, many or a class when expanded.

>.|.|TRBV5-4|TRBJ2-7
TGTGCCAGCAGCTTGCTCAACGAGCAGTACTTC
CASSLLNEQYF
>TRBD1|.|TRBV19|TRBJ1-4
TGTGCCAGCCGACAGGGACCAGGTGAAAAACTGTTTTTT
CASRQGPGEKLFF
>TRBD1|.|TRBV7-9|TRBJ1-1
TGTGCCAGCACACAGGGGCTTGGAGCTTTCTTT
CASTQGLGAFF
>.|.|TRBV5-1|TRBJ2-1
TGCGCCAGCAGCTTGAGCGAGACCGGGCAGTTCTTC
CASSLSETGQFF
>TRBD1|.|TRBV29-1|TRBJ1-2
TGCAGCGTTGAGGGACAGGGGGCCTATGGCTACACCTTC
CSVEGQGAYGYTF
>.|few|TRBV9|TRBJ1-2
TGTGCCAGCAGCGCGCCCCTACAGGGAGGTTATGGCTACACCTTC
CASSAPLQGGYGYTF
>TRBD1|.|TRBV5-1|TRBJ1-1
TGCGCCAGCAGCCCTCGACAGGGTTACACTGAAGCTTTCTTT
CASSPRQGYTEAFF
>TRBD1|.|TRBV5-5|TRBJ1-5
TGTGCCAGCAGTCCGACAGGGCATAGCAATCAGCCCCAGCATTTT
CASSPTGHSNQPQHF
>.|.|TRBV4-1|TRBJ2-1
TGCGCCAGCAGCCAAGATGAGGTAGAGCAGTTCTTC
CASSQDEVEQFF
>.|.|TRBV4-3|TRBJ2-7
TGCGCCAGCAGCCAAGATCCCCCGGACACACGCTCCTACGAGCAGTACTTC
CASSQDPPDTRSYEQYF